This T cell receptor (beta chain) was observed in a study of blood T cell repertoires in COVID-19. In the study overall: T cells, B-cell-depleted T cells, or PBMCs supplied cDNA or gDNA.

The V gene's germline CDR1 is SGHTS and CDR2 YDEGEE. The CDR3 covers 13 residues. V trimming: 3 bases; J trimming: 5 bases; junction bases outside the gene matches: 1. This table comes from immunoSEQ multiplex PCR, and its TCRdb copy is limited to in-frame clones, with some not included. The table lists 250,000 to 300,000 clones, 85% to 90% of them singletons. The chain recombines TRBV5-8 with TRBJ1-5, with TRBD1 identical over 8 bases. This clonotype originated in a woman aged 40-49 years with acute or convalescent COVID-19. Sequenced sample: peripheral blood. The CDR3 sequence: CASSSQGDQPQHF. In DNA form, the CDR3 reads TGTGCCAGCAGCTCACAGGGGGATCAGCCCCAGCATTTT. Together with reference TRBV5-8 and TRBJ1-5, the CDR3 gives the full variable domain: EAGVTQSPTHLIKTRGQQATLRCSPISGHTSVYWYQQALGLGLQFLLWYDEGEERNRGNFPPRFSGRQFPNYSSELNVNALELEDSALYLCASSSQGDQPQHFGDGTRLSIL.